A single sample is the source of the 22 T cell receptor beta chains below, sequenced in a study of blood T cell repertoires in COVID-19. The data were produced by immunoSEQ multiplex PCR, yet TCRdb's version contains in-frame clones alone and is incomplete. This sample has about 36,000 clones; around 90% occur once, and the top ten carry around 20%. Sequencing was performed on peripheral blood. These receptors all come from a man in his 60s with acute or convalescent COVID-19.

The chain links TRBV24-1 to TRBJ2-5, with 9 bases lining up with TRBD1. The CDR3 has 15 amino acids. Germline CDR1 is KGHDR and CDR2 is SFDVKD. Trimming took 4 bases from V and 5 from J; bases not matched to a gene: 7. The CDR3 sequence is CATSEETGGRETQYF. For the CDR3, the DNA is TGTGCCACCAGTGAAGAAACAGGGGGCAGGGAGACCCAGTACTTC.

J is TRBJ2-3 and V is TRBV2; 7 bases are a match to TRBD1. The germline CDR1 and CDR2 sequences are SNHLY and FYNNEI. The CDR3 has 15 amino acids. V shed 1 base, J shed 6 bases, and the junction held 7 bases outside the gene matches. The CDR3 is CASSEETGNGDTQYF. CDR3 bases: TGTGCCAGCAGTGAAGAGACAGGGAACGGCGATACGCAGTATTTT.

The J gene is TRBJ2-3, the V gene TRBV1; the table gives TRBD2 as D, unverified against the DNA. TRBV1 is a pseudogene segment. The CDR3 extends over 18 amino acids. This CDR3 reads CTSSQEVASGRATDTQYF. CDR3 nucleotide sequence: TGCACCAGCAGCCAAGAAGTGGCTAGCGGGAGGGCCACAGATACGCAGTATTTT.

The CDR3 nucleotides are TGTGCCAGCAGCTCGGACTCTCACTACGAGCAGTACGTC. Amino acid sequence: CASSSDSHYEQYV. The chain recombines TRBV7-8 with TRBJ2-7, with D perhaps matching TRBD2 (5 bases). Germline-derived CDR1 and CDR2 are SGHVS and FQNEAQ. This CDR3 is built from 13 residues. V was clipped by 4 bases and J by 3 bases, with 10 bases between them.

The chain joins TRBV27 to TRBJ1-6; D ambiguous. CDR1 and CDR2 (germline): MNHEY, SMNVEV (reference sequence). The CDR3 is made up of 15 amino acids. Trimming stripped 0 bases from V and 5 bases from J, with 8 bases between. The CDR3 sequence is CASSLSWQNNSPLHF. DNA of the CDR3: TGTGCCAGCAGTTTATCGTGGCAGAATAATTCACCCCTCCACTTT.

This clone is medium-sized (0.01 to 0.1%) in the sample. The chain carries TRBV7-8 and TRBJ2-7, with TRBD1 identical over 9 bases. CDR3 size: 14 residues. The V segment lost 2 bases and the J segment 5 bases; nucleotides outside the gene matches: 4. The germline V gene has CDR1 SGHVS and CDR2 FQNEAQ. The CDR3 loop is CASSLRDRAHEQYF. As DNA, the CDR3 is TGTGCCAGCAGCTTACGGGACAGGGCCCACGAGCAGTACTTC. Full variable domain (rest looked up from reference TRBV7-8 and TRBJ2-7): GAGVSQSPRYKVAKRGQDVALRCDPISGHVSLFWYQQALGQGPEFLTYFQNEAQLDKSGLPSDRFFAERPEGSVSTLKIQRTQQEDSAVYLCASSLRDRAHEQYFGPGTRLTVT.

This chain uses TRBV7-9 with TRBJ2-7; TRBD1 matches 7 bases. Trimming cost V 6 bases and J 3 bases; bases outside gene matches: 5. CDR1 and CDR2 from the germline V gene are SEHNR and FQNEAQ (reference sequence). This CDR3 contains 13 residues. CDR3 protein: CASSSDRFYEQYF. The CDR3 nucleotides are TGTGCCAGCAGTTCGGACAGGTTCTACGAGCAGTACTTC.

V gene TRBV5-1 combines with J gene TRBJ1-5, with 11 bases identical to TRBD1. CDR3 length: 16 residues. Germline V lookup: CDR1 SGHRS, CDR2 YFSETQ. V was pared by 2 bases and J by 1 base, with 2 bases of the junction left unmatched. The CDR3 region has the DNA TGCGCCAGCAGCTTAGGGACAGGGGGAAGCAATCAGCCCCAGCATTTT. It translates to CASSLGTGGSNQPQHF. The full variable domain, its missing parts supplied by reference TRBV5-1 and TRBJ1-5, is KAGVTQTPRYLIKTRGQQVTLSCSPISGHRSVSWYQQTPGQGLQFLFEYFSETQRNKGNFPGRFSGRQFSNSRSEMNVSTLELGDSALYLCASSLGTGGSNQPQHFGDGTRLSIL.

The genes are TRBV11-2 and TRBJ2-7, with 10 bases identical to TRBD1. The germline CDR1 and CDR2 sequences are SGHAT and FQNNGV. V trimming: 5 bases; J trimming: 5 bases; junction bases outside the gene matches: 9. CDR3 size: 15 residues. This CDR3 is CASSAGQGEVNEQYF. Written as DNA, the CDR3 is TGTGCCAGCAGCGCCGGACAGGGGGAGGTCAACGAGCAGTACTTC.

The chain recombines TRBV18 with TRBJ1-1; D is uncertain. The CDR3 has 15 amino acids. CDR1 and CDR2 (germline): KGHSH, LQKENI. V was pared by 6 bases and J by 1 base, with 15 bases between. CDR3 nucleotide sequence: TGTGCCAGCTCCCTTAACGCTCGGGGGAACACTGAAGCTTTCTTT. It encodes CASSLNARGNTEAFF.

The chain combines TRBV5-1 with TRBJ2-3, with D perhaps TRBD2 (5 bases). CDR1 and CDR2 (germline): SGHRS, YFSETQ. CDR3 size: 13 residues. The germline V and J ends were trimmed by 0 bases and 6 bases, with 8 bases remaining between them. This CDR3 is CASSLGTSDTQYF. Here the CDR3 DNA reads TGCGCCAGCAGCTTGGGGACTTCCGATACGCAGTATTTT.

The V call is TRBV10-3, the J call TRBJ1-4; the D gene is possibly TRBD1 (5 bases). Germline V gene sequence: CDR1 ENHRY, CDR2 SYGVKD. This CDR3 contains 14 residues. V lost 6 bases, J lost 7 bases, and 15 bases lay in between. The CDR3 DNA sequence: TGTGCCATCAGCCTAGACAGCTACGGTGAAAAACTGTTTTTT. Translated, it gives CAISLDSYGEKLFF.

The chain has TRBV19 and TRBJ2-6, with 8 bases lining up with TRBD1. V was clipped by 4 bases and J by 4 bases; unmatched bases: 9. Germline-derived CDR1 and CDR2 are LNHDA and SQIVND (reference sequence). The CDR3 loop spans 17 amino acids. The CDR3 bases are TGTGCCAGTAGTACCCCGGACAGGGTGGAAGGGGCCAACGTCCTGACTTTC. Translation: CASSTPDRVEGANVLTF.

The genes are TRBV19 and TRBJ1-5; TRBD1 is a possible D gene (5 bases). CDR1 and CDR2 (germline): LNHDA, SQIVND (reference sequence). Trimming removed 9 bases at V and 2 bases at J, with 17 bases between. The CDR3 extends over 15 amino acids. In DNA form, the CDR3 reads TGTGCCAGCACCACGCAGGGAGGTGGCAATCAGCCCCAGCATTTT. This gives the protein CASTTQGGGNQPQHF.

V gene TRBV19 combines with J gene TRBJ1-2, with 7 bases matching TRBD1. Trimming at V came to 4 bases and at J to 6 bases, leaving 2 bases not matched to a gene. The CDR3 spans 12 residues. Germline CDR1 and CDR2: LNHDA and SQIVND (reference sequence). The CDR3 sequence is CASSTGQDGYTF. Written as DNA, the CDR3 is TGTGCCAGTAGTACCGGACAGGATGGCTACACCTTC.

V usage is TRBV5-1 and J usage is TRBJ1-3; D gene unclear. CDR1 and CDR2 (germline): SGHRS, YFSETQ. This CDR3 has 14 residues. Trimming pared 0 bases from V and 4 bases from J, leaving 8 bases between. The CDR3 nucleotides are TGCGCCAGCAGCTTGGGTCGGAGGGGAAACACCATATATTTT. Translation gives CASSLGRRGNTIYF. Full variable domain (missing parts from reference TRBV5-1 and TRBJ1-3): KAGVTQTPRYLIKTRGQQVTLSCSPISGHRSVSWYQQTPGQGLQFLFEYFSETQRNKGNFPGRFSGRQFSNSRSEMNVSTLELGDSALYLCASSLGRRGNTIYFGEGSWLTVV.

J is TRBJ2-2 and V is TRBV2, with 11 bases aligning to TRBD2. Germline loops: CDR1 SNHLY, CDR2 FYNNEI. This CDR3 comprises 15 residues. V lost 8 bases and J lost 4; bases outside the gene matches: 6. CDR3 sequence: CASRKTSGTTGELFF. CDR3 nucleotide sequence: TGTGCCAGCCGCAAGACTAGCGGGACCACCGGGGAGCTGTTTTTT. The variable domain in full, with the rest retrieved from reference TRBV2 and TRBJ2-2, is EPEVTQTPSHQVTQMGQEVILRCVPISNHLYFYWYRQILGQKVEFLVSFYNNEISEKSEIFDDQFSVERPDGSNFTLKIRSTKLEDSAMYFCASRKTSGTTGELFFGEGSRLTVL.

This rearrangement joins TRBV25-1 to TRBJ2-2; the D gene is possibly TRBD1 (7 bases). The CDR3 consists of 16 residues. The V gene lost 3 bases and the J gene lost 7 bases, with 18 bases spanning the gap. Germline CDR1 reads MGHDK; CDR2 reads SYGVNS. The CDR3 sequence: CASSEADRRGGGELFF. The CDR3 DNA is TGTGCCAGCAGTGAGGCGGACAGGAGGGGAGGCGGGGAGCTGTTTTTT.

The chain has TRBV27 and TRBJ1-5; maybe TRBD1 (6 bases). V lost 1 base to trimming and J lost 9 bases, with 13 bases between them. The CDR3 has 14 residues. Germline V gene sequence: CDR1 MNHEY, CDR2 SMNVEV (reference sequence). CDR3 sequence reads: CASSLFRGIGPQHF. The CDR3 DNA sequence: TGTGCCAGCAGTTTATTCAGGGGTATCGGGCCCCAGCATTTT.

The V gene is TRBV27, the J gene TRBJ1-2, with D possibly being TRBD1 (5 bases). Trimming shortened V by 5 bases and J by 1 base, and 14 bases separated the two germline ends. CDR3 length: 15 amino acids. Germline loops: CDR1 MNHEY, CDR2 SMNVEV (reference sequence). CDR3 loop: CASSPIDRNNYGYTF. CDR3 in DNA: TGTGCCAGCAGTCCGATAGACAGAAATAACTATGGCTACACCTTC.

CDR3 protein: CASSFVGLANYNEQFF. The CDR3, as DNA: TGTGCCAGCAGCTTCGTAGGGCTAGCGAACTACAATGAGCAGTTCTTC. This chain links TRBV11-3 with TRBJ2-1; a weak D match, TRBD2 (6 bases). The CDR3 sequence is 16 residues long. Trimming stripped 3 bases from V and 3 bases from J, with 15 bases between. Per germline, CDR1 SGHNT and CDR2 YENEEA.

The J gene is TRBJ1-2, the V gene TRBV29-1; 9 positions match TRBD1. Germline CDR1 and CDR2: SQVTM and ANQGSEA. This CDR3 is 14 amino acids long. Germline trimming cut 5 bases from V and 4 bases from J; bases unmatched to any gene: 8. CDR3 loop: CSVPTGGAVYGYTF. CDR3 nucleotide sequence: TGCAGCGTTCCTACAGGGGGCGCGGTCTATGGCTACACCTTC.